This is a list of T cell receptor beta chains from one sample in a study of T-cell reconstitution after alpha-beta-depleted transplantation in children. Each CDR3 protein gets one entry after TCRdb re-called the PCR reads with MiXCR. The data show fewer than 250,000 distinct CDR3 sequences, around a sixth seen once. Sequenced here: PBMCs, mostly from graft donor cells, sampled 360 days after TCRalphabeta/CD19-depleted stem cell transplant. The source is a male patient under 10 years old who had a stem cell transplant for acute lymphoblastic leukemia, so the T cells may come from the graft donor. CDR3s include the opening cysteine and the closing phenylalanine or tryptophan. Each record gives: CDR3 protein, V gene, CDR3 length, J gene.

CDR3aa: CSVSGGAGANVLTF
v_gene: TRBV29-1
len: 14
j_gene: TRBJ2-6

CDR3aa: CASSERSYGYTF
v_gene: TRBV10-2
len: 12
j_gene: TRBJ1-2

CDR3aa: CASSSGDTDTQYF
v_gene: TRBV18
len: 13
j_gene: TRBJ2-3

CDR3aa: CASTGIRNTGELFF
v_gene: TRBV2
len: 14
j_gene: TRBJ2-2

CDR3aa: CASSVRNISPLHF
v_gene: TRBV27
len: 13
j_gene: TRBJ1-6

CDR3aa: CASVLGTGDNEQFF
v_gene: TRBV5-6
len: 14
j_gene: TRBJ2-1

CDR3aa: CSALGVARYEQYF
v_gene: TRBV20-1
len: 13
j_gene: TRBJ2-7

CDR3aa: CASTGTGYTGELFF
v_gene: TRBV12-3/TRBV12-4
len: 14
j_gene: TRBJ2-2

CDR3aa: CASSQVGQGYYEQYF
v_gene: TRBV3-1
len: 15
j_gene: TRBJ2-7

CDR3aa: CASSLFRDETQYF
v_gene: TRBV27
len: 13
j_gene: TRBJ2-5

CDR3aa: CASSLATSGTLSRLFF
v_gene: TRBV5-1
len: 16
j_gene: TRBJ2-1

CDR3aa: CASSYRTGLNTEAFF
v_gene: TRBV12-3/TRBV12-4
len: 15
j_gene: TRBJ1-1

CDR3aa: CASMDSGNVYQETQYF
v_gene: TRBV28
len: 16
j_gene: TRBJ2-5

CDR3aa: CASSHTGTSGAGTQYF
v_gene: TRBV12-3/TRBV12-4
len: 16
j_gene: TRBJ2-5

CDR3aa: CASSFRLAASFYNEQFF
v_gene: TRBV7-9
len: 17
j_gene: TRBJ2-1